This TCR beta chain came from a study of beta chain features in type 1 diabetes (dated 2018 in TCRdb). For the wider study: No differences in mean age, gender distribution, total cell number or subset yield were found between patients and healthy donors. A total of about 110 million sorted cells were examined across all samples, and the number of cells per subset was strongly correlated with RNA yield. The study compared TCRB repertoires of sorted circulating CD4+ T cell subsets between recently diagnosed type 1 diabetes patients and matched healthy donors. Whereas all 30 or so donors provided naive and central memory subsets, regulatory and stem cell-like memory subsets were isolated from just 8 patients and roughly eight healthy donors. Summary of the overall study and its limitations: PCR might favor shorter templates, but patient and control samples were amplified and corrected together, so any skew would affect both groups equally. Type 1 diabetes patients showed a moderate but significant shortening of TCRB CDR3 length in all four CD4+ subsets. Naive, central memory and regulatory TCRB repertoires appeared to be more similar among patients than among healthy donors. HLA sub-analyses involved small numbers of individuals, so any influence of HLA type on TCRB rearrangement remained unresolved. At VDJ recombination sites, patients with type 1 diabetes made fewer insertions and deleted more nucleotides, a pattern implying thymic rearrangement abnormalities. Because cDNA was sequenced instead of genomic DNA, activated cells with high expression could be over-represented, although the groups did not differ in activation or CD3 levels.

Each donor gave one peripheral blood draw, roughly 0.12 L on average, collected into heparinised tubes. Naive, central memory, regulatory and stem cell-like memory CD4+ T cells were sorted on a BD FACSAria II using a panel including CD45RO, CCR7, CD25, CD127, CD95 and CD27. Purity was above 95% for every sorted population. PBMCs were isolated immediately by Lymphoprep density gradient centrifugation and stained directly without culture. So that batch effects would be minimized, each experiment stained and sorted samples in pairs, pairing one healthy donor with one patient. The germline V gene (reference sequence) supplies CDR1 LNHDA and CDR2 SQIVND. Taken from cysteine to phenylalanine, the CDR3 has 15 residues. Here the CDR3 DNA is all that survives: 45 bases in frame from base 1. Cut back by 3 bases and 0 bases, the V and J ends lie 12 bases apart. Concerning this clone itself: This clone's antigen is unknown. The input lacks base qualities; no much larger clone sits a single base away.

The entire amount of isolated RNA was reverse transcribed using the High Capacity cDNA Reverse Transcription Kit, so the sequenced TCRB transcripts were expressed ones. Naive, central memory and regulatory T cell samples underwent deep immunoSEQ sequencing, averaging about 3.5 million total reads per sample. Sorted cells were lysed in RLT buffer, and RNA was extracted using DNase-treated RNeasy Micro or Mini kits according to cell number. Each cell subset was processed on its own to prevent cross-contamination, while patient and healthy donor samples were processed together. The immunoSEQ multiplex PCR was used to amplify TCRB sequences from cDNA, generating 87-bp fragments that spanned the CDR3 region. Sequencing of the amplicons was performed on the Illumina HiSeq platform. Under the source paper's analysis protocol: PCR bias was corrected computationally using synthetic template baselines, and reads within Hamming distance 2 were collapsed, with unmergeable singletons discarded. By aligning reads against IMGT, V, D and J genes, CDR3 length, and insertions or deletions at six rearrangement sites were assigned. Within each subset, clonotype counts were normalized to sorted cell number, and only after that were true diversity and Gini coefficients computed with the tcR R package. The overlap coefficient, calculated on TCRB nucleotide sequences, was used to measure repertoire sharing. Drawn from immuneACCESS, this table holds only the in-frame rearrangements with V and J called that TCRdb kept. Clones are partly lost; checked studies trace under half to an unresolved V gene and leave the rest unexplained. That table supplies the V and J calls and clone size; D and trimming were determined from the DNA. In all, the sample holds about 160,000 clones, and around 8% of those were seen once. Approximately 0.56% of the sample lies in the top ten.

The receptor was derived from a woman aged 18-29 years with type 1 diabetes. The chain was built from TRBV19 and TRBJ2-7, with the D gene uncertain. Material for sequencing was central memory CD4+ T cells from blood. The CDR3 here reads CASSIITGASYEQYF. At the DNA level, the sequence is TGTGCCAGTAGTATCATTACGGGTGCCTCCTACGAGCAGTACTTC.